A selection of T cell receptor beta chains follows, all from one sample in a study of cytomegalovirus exposure and HLA in healthy donors. Assay: immunoSEQ multiplex PCR; the TCRdb copy retains only in-frame clones and omits some. This sample has 150,000 or so clones, with around 68% found just once. Source material: PBMCs. The receptors derive from a man aged 25 to 40 in good health and CMV-seronegative. Each CDR3 is given with its conserved first and last residue. The D gene is left open where the match is weak. Where a row states a size, it is once, few, many or the class of an expanded clone; other rows omit it.

CDR3 DNA: TGCGCCAGCAGCCAAGAGATGGCAGGGGCGCAAGCTGAAGCTTTCTTT
CDR3 protein: CASSQEMAGAQAEAFF
clone size: .
V gene: TRBV4-3
CDR3 length: 16
J gene: TRBJ1-1
D gene: .

CDR3 DNA: TGCAGCGTTCGTTCCGGGACTAGCGGGGGAGATACGCAGTATTTT
CDR3 protein: CSVRSGTSGGDTQYF
clone size: .
V gene: TRBV29-1
CDR3 length: 15
J gene: TRBJ2-3
D gene: TRBD2

CDR3 DNA: TGTGCCAGCAGTTACTCATCGACAGGGCGGGAGACCCAGTACTTC
CDR3 protein: CASSYSSTGRETQYF
clone size: .
V gene: TRBV6-5
CDR3 length: 15
J gene: TRBJ2-5
D gene: TRBD1

CDR3 DNA: TGTGCCAGCAGCCAATCTTCGGACTATGGCTACCCCTTC
CDR3 protein: CASSQSSDYGYPF
clone size: .
V gene: TRBV4-2
CDR3 length: 13
J gene: TRBJ1-2
D gene: .

CDR3 DNA: TGTGCCAGTAGTATAGAGGACAGGGAGAATCAGCCCCAGCATTTT
CDR3 protein: CASSIEDRENQPQHF
clone size: .
V gene: TRBV19
CDR3 length: 15
J gene: TRBJ1-5
D gene: TRBD1

CDR3 DNA: TGTGCCAGCAGCGGGACACTTAACTATGGCTACACCTTC
CDR3 protein: CASSGTLNYGYTF
clone size: .
V gene: TRBV9
CDR3 length: 13
J gene: TRBJ1-2
D gene: .

CDR3 DNA: TGCGCCAGCAGCAACCAACCCCCGGGACAGGGGGCCGTGCAGTACTTC
CDR3 protein: CASSNQPPGQGAVQYF
clone size: .
V gene: TRBV5-1
CDR3 length: 16
J gene: TRBJ2-7
D gene: TRBD1

CDR3 DNA: TGTGCCAGCAGCTCCCGGGACAGGGACTACAATGAGCAGTTCTTC
CDR3 protein: CASSSRDRDYNEQFF
clone size: .
V gene: TRBV5-6
CDR3 length: 15
J gene: TRBJ2-1
D gene: TRBD1

CDR3 DNA: TGCGCCAGCAGCCTCCAGACTAGCGGGGGAGTGAATGAGCAGTTCTTC
CDR3 protein: CASSLQTSGGVNEQFF
clone size: .
V gene: TRBV4-1
CDR3 length: 16
J gene: TRBJ2-1
D gene: TRBD2

CDR3 DNA: TGTGCCAGCGGGGACAGTAGCTCTGAAAAACTGTTTTTT
CDR3 protein: CASGDSSSEKLFF
clone size: few
V gene: TRBV6-6
CDR3 length: 13
J gene: TRBJ1-4
D gene: TRBD1

CDR3 DNA: TGTGCCAGCAGTTACTCGTGGGACACAACCTACGAGCAGTACTTC
CDR3 protein: CASSYSWDTTYEQYF
clone size: .
V gene: TRBV6-5
CDR3 length: 15
J gene: TRBJ2-7
D gene: .

CDR3 DNA: TGTGCCAGCAGCCAAGAATGGCGGCAGCACTACGAGCAGTACTTC
CDR3 protein: CASSQEWRQHYEQYF
clone size: .
V gene: TRBV4-2
CDR3 length: 15
J gene: TRBJ2-7
D gene: .

CDR3 DNA: TGTGCCATCAGTGCGGACAGATACGAGCAGTACTTC
CDR3 protein: CAISADRYEQYF
clone size: .
V gene: TRBV10-3
CDR3 length: 12
J gene: TRBJ2-7
D gene: .